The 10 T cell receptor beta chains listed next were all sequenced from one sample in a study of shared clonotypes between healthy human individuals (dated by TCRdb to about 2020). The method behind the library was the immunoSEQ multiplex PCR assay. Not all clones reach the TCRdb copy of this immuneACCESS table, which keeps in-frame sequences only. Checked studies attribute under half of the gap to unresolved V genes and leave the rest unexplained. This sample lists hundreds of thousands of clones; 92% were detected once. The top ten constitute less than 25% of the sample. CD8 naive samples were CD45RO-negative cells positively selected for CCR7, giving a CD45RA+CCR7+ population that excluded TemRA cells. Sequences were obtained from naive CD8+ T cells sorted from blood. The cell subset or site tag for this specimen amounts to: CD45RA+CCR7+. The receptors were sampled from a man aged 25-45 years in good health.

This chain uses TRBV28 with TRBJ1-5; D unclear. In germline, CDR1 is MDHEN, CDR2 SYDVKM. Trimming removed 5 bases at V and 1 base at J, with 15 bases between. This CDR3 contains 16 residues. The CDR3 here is CASSHPRTGSNQPQHF. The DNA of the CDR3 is TGTGCCAGCAGTCACCCCCGGACGGGCAGCAATCAGCCCCAGCATTTT. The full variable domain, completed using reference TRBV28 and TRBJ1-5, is DVKVTQSSRYLVKRTGEKVFLECVQDMDHENMFWYRQDPGLGLRLIYFSYDVKMKEKGDIPEGYSVSREKKERFSLILESASTNQTSMYLCASSHPRTGSNQPQHFGDGTRLSIL.

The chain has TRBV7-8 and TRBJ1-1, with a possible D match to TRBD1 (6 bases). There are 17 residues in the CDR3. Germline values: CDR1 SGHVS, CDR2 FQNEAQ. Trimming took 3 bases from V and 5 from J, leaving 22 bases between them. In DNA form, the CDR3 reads TGTGCCAGCAGCTTTAATAGACGACAGGTTATAGGGACTGAAGCTTTCTTT. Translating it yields CASSFNRRQVIGTEAFF. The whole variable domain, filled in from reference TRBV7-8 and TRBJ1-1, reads GAGVSQSPRYKVAKRGQDVALRCDPISGHVSLFWYQQALGQGPEFLTYFQNEAQLDKSGLPSDRFFAERPEGSVSTLKIQRTQQEDSAVYLCASSFNRRQVIGTEAFFGQGTRLTVV.

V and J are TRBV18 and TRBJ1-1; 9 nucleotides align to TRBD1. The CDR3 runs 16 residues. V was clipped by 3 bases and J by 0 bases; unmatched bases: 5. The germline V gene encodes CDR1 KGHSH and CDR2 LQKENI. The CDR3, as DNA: TGTGCCAGCTCACCTGCTGGACAGGGGATGAACACTGAAGCTTTCTTT. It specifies CASSPAGQGMNTEAFF.

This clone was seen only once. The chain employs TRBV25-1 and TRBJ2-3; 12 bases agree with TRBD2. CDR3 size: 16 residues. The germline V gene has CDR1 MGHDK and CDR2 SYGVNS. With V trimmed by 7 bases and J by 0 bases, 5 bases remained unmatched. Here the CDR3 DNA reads TGTGCCAGCAACCTCGGACTAGCGGGGAGCACAGATACGCAGTATTTT. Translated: CASNLGLAGSTDTQYF. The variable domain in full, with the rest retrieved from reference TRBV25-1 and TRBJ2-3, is EADIYQTPRYLVIGTGKKITLECSQTMGHDKMYWYQQDPGMELHLIHYSYGVNSTEKGDLSSESTVSRIRTEHFPLTLESARPSHTSQYLCASNLGLAGSTDTQYFGPGTRLTVL.

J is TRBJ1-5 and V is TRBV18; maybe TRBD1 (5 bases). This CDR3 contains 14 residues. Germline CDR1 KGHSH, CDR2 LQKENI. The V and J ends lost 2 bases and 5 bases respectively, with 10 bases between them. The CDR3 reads CASSPSRVDQPQHF. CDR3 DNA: TGTGCCAGCTCACCATCCAGGGTTGATCAGCCCCAGCATTTT.

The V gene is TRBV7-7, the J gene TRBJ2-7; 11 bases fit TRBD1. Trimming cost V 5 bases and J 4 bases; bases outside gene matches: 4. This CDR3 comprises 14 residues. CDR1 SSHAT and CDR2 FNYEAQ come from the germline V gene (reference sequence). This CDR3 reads CASSQGQGEYEQYF. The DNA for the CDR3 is TGTGCCAGCAGCCAGGGACAGGGGGAGTACGAGCAGTACTTC. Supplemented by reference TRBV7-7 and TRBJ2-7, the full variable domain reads GAGVSQSPRYKVTKRGQDVTLRCDPISSHATLYWYQQALGQGPEFLTYFNYEAQPDKSGLPSDRFSAERPEGSISTLTIQRTEQRDSAMYRCASSQGQGEYEQYFGPGTRLTVT.

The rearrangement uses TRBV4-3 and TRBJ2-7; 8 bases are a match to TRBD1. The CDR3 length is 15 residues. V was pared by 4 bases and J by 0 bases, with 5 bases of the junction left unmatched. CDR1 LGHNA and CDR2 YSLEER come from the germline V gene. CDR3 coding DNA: TGCGCCAGCAGCCCAGGACAGGGCGGCTCCTACGAGCAGTACTTC. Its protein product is CASSPGQGGSYEQYF.

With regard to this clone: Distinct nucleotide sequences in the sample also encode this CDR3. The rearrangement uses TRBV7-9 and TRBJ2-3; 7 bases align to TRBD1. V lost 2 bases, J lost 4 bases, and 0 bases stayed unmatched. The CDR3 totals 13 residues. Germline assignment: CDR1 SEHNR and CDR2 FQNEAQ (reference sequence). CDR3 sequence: CASSLTGADTQYF. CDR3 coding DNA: TGTGCCAGCAGCTTAACAGGGGCAGATACGCAGTATTTT. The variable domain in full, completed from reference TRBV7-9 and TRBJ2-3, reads DTGVSQNPRHKITKRGQNVTFRCDPISEHNRLYWYRQTLGQGPEFLTYFQNEAQLEKSRLLSDRFSAERPKGSFSTLEIQRTEQGDSAMYLCASSLTGADTQYFGPGTRLTVL.

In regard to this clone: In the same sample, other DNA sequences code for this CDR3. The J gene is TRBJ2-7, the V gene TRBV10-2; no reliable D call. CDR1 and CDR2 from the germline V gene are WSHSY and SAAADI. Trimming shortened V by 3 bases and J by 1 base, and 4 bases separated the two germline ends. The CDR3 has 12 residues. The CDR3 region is CASSESSYEQYF. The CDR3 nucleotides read TGCGCCAGCAGTGAAAGTTCCTACGAGCAGTACTTC.

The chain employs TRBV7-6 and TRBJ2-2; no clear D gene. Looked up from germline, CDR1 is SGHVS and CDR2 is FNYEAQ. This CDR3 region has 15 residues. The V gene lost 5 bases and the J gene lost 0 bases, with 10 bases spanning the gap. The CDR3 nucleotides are TGTGCCAGCAGCCCGACGTCCTCGAACACCGGGGAGCTGTTTTTT. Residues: CASSPTSSNTGELFF.